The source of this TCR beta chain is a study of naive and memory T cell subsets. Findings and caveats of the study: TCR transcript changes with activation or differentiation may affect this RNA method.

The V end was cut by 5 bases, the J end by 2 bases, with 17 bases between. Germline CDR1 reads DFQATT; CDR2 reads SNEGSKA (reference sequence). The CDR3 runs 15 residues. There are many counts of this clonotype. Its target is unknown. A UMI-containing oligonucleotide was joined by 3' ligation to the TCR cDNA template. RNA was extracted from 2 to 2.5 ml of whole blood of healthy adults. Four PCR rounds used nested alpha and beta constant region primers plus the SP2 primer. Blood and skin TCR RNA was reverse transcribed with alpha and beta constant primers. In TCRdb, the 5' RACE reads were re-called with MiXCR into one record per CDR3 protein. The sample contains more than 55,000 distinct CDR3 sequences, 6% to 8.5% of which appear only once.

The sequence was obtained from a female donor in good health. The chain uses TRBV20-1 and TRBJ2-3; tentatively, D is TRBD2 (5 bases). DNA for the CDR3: TGCAGTGCTCAGCACGCGGGTGCCTTCACAGATACGCAGTATTTT. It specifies CSAQHAGAFTDTQYF.